Listed below are T cell receptor beta chains from one sample, sequenced in a study of cytotoxic CD8 clonotypes in ibrutinib-treated CLL. Here immunoSEQ multiplex PCR was the method, and the copy in TCRdb shows in-frame clones only, minus some. The table records a few hundred thousand clones, 60% to 80% of them present only once. The sequences come from PBMCs, collected after 36 months of ibrutinib treatment. The source is a human donor with chronic lymphocytic leukemia. CDR3s include the opening cysteine and the closing phenylalanine or tryptophan. A D gene is named only where the DNA matches it firmly.

V gene	J gene	D gene	CDR3 protein
TRBV29-1	TRBJ2-2	NA	CSGGEIGELFF
TRBV1	TRBJ1-3	NA	CTSTGSGPSRDGNTIYF
TRBV5-1	TRBJ2-5	TRBD2	CASSLGGPGLAGETQYF
TRBV7-8	TRBJ2-1	TRBD2	CASTRLAVGNEQFF
TRBV5-1	TRBJ2-2	TRBD1	CASSPGTGVSGELFF
TRBV2	TRBJ2-3	TRBD1	CASSFHTTGHGGDTQYF
TRBV6-5	TRBJ1-2	NA	CASSSSVPWYGYTF
TRBV4-1	TRBJ2-7	NA	CASSQSAGRPYEQYF
TRBV7-3	TRBJ2-1	NA	CASSARNSYNEQFF
TRBV19	TRBJ1-3	NA	CASSLSSGNTIYF
TRBV9	TRBJ2-1	NA	CASSNRDHSYNEQFF
TRBV5-1	TRBJ2-7	TRBD1	CASSLDRGRSEQYF
TRBV5-4	TRBJ2-1	NA	CASSLAGLGNNEQFF
TRBV5-1	TRBJ2-1	NA	CASNGGRAGSYNEQFF
TRBV2	TRBJ1-2	TRBD1	CAKLDRANYGYTF
TRBV7-7	TRBJ2-5	TRBD1	CASSWTGGETQYF
TRBV7-9	TRBJ2-2	NA	CASSFPANTGELFF
TRBV5-1	TRBJ2-7	TRBD1	CASSLVGTGASYEQYF
TRBV28	TRBJ2-7	TRBD1	CASSTLRGRGAYEQYF
TRBV21-1	TRBJ1-2	NA	CASSKVSWNKYGYTF
TRBV9	TRBJ2-3	NA	CASSQGGAEYF
TRBV15	TRBJ2-3	NA	CATSVSHTGPTDTQYF
TRBV5-1	TRBJ1-6	NA	CASSPVPVNSPLHF
TRBV6-1	TRBJ2-7	TRBD1	CASSVGGQSYEQYF
TRBV29-1	TRBJ2-7	TRBD1	CSVDADRGLGEQYF
TRBV9	TRBJ2-1	NA	CASSVAGATDEQFF
TRBV19	TRBJ1-2	NA	CATLSWRPVGYGYTF
TRBV11-2	TRBJ2-7	NA	CASSFEKTPQYF
TRBV6-1	TRBJ2-5	TRBD2	CASTTSGRETQYF
TRBV6-5	TRBJ2-3	TRBD1	CASRPGQGSPKQYF
TRBV5-4	TRBJ2-2	NA	CASSLRGNTGELFF
TRBV19	TRBJ2-7	TRBD2	CASSVSGRAVYEQYF
TRBV5-6	TRBJ2-7	NA	CASSLRISWGGFYEQYF
TRBV6-5	TRBJ1-1	NA	CASRKNTEAFF
TRBV5-1	TRBJ2-3	NA	CASSLEQVADTQYF
TRBV5-1	TRBJ1-2	NA	CASSLVGGMGYGYTF
TRBV5-1	TRBJ1-1	NA	CASSLATDRQNTEAFF
TRBV27	TRBJ2-1	NA	CASSSTRNEQFF
TRBV2	TRBJ2-7	NA	CASKEGEASYEQYF
TRBV5-1	TRBJ2-7	NA	CASSFAQSSYEQYF
TRBV6-5	TRBJ2-2	NA	CASSYGAGRDTGELFF
TRBV19	TRBJ1-1	NA	CASTLDGSEAFF
TRBV4-3	TRBJ2-2	NA	CASSQWQNTGELFF
TRBV29-1	TRBJ1-2	NA	CSVERQTNYGYTF
TRBV5-1	TRBJ1-4	NA	CASSFAAGRNEKLFF
TRBV18	TRBJ1-2	NA	CASSPPWGFDYGYTF
TRBV5-5	TRBJ2-3	NA	CASSPIFGDTQYF
TRBV29-1	TRBJ1-4	NA	CSVGRENEKLFF
TRBV7-6	TRBJ2-5	TRBD1	CASSLGGTGITETQYF
TRBV29-1	TRBJ2-7	TRBD1	CSVEVRAWTGLYEQYF
TRBV29-1	TRBJ2-7	NA	CSVERRQRNSYEQYF